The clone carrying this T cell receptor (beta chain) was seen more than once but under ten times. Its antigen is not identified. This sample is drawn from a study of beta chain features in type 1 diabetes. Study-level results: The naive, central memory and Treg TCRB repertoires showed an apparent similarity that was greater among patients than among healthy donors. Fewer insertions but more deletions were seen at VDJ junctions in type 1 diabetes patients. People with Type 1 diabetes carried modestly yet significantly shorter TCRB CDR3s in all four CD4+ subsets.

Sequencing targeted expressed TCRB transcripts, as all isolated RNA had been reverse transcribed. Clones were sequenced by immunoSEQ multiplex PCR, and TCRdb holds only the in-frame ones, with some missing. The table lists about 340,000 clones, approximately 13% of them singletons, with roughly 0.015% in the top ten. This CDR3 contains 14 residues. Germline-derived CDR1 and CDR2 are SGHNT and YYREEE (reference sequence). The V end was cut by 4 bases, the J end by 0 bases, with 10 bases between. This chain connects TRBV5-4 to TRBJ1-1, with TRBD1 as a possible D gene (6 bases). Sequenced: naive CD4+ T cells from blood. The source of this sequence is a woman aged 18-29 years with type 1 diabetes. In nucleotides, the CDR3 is TGTGCCAGCAGCAACGACAGGCTGAACACTGAAGCTTTCTTT. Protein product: CASSNDRLNTEAFF. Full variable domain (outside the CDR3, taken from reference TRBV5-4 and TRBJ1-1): ETGVTQSPTHLIKTRGQQVTLRCSSQSGHNTVSWYQQALGQGPQFIFQYYREEENGRGNFPPRFSGLQFPNYSSELNVNALELDDSALYLCASSNDRLNTEAFFGQGTRLTVV.